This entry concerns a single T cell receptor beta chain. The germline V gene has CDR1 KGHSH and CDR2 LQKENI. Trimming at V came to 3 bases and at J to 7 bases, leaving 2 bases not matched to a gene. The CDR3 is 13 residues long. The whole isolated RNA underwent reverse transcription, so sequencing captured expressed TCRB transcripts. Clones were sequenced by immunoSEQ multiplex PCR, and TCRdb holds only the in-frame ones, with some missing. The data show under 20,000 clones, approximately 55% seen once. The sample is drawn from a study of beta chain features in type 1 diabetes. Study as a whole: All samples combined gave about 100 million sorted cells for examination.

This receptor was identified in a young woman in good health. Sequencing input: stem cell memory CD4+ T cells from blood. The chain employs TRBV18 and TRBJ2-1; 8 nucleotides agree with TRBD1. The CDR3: CASSPTGDNEQFF. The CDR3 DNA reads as TGTGCCAGCTCACCGACAGGGGATAATGAGCAGTTCTTC.